This T cell receptor beta chain was recovered during a study of CD8+ T cells in alopecia areata. For the study at large: Treated patients were given oral tofacitinib, which was dosed at 5 to 10 mg twice daily. Treatment ran 6 to 18 months, with 6 months of follow-up afterward.

As for this clone: The antigen is undetermined.

V lost 7 bases and J lost 0, with 18 bases in between. The CDR3 loop spans 16 amino acids. The germline gives CDR1 SGHDT, CDR2 YYEEEE. TCR sequencing used cDNA made by reverse transcription of extracted RNA. Some clones are missing from TCRdb's copy, which holds only in-frame ones; the method was immunoSEQ multiplex PCR. The sample lists some 150,000 clones; 50% to 65% were seen once. Study-wide results and limits: During tofacitinib treatment, many expanded lesional clones remained in scalp and blood. Scalp clonality and expanded CD8+ clones among the top 100 were significantly decreased by tofacitinib.

Treatment indicated: oral pan-JAK inhibitor, 5-10 mg twice daily. The sample consisted of CD8+ T cells sorted from blood, taken at week 4, from a patient treated with tofacitinib. The chain couples TRBV5-6 to TRBJ2-3; D is unclear. The TCR sequence derives from a human donor with alopecia areata. The CDR3 DNA is TGTGCCAGCGGTTCCCCAACAGTCCCTAGCACAGATACGCAGTATTTT. This translates into CASGSPTVPSTDTQYF.